The 5 T cell receptor beta chains reported below all come from one sample, sequenced in a study of beta chain features in type 1 diabetes. All of the isolated RNA was reverse transcribed, so expressed TCRB transcripts were sequenced. Only in-frame clones appear in the TCRdb table, and some are missing; sequencing was by immunoSEQ multiplex PCR. The table lists over 40,000 clones, roughly 56% of them singletons, with about 2.1% in the top ten. The specimen sequenced was Tregs from blood. These receptors came from a woman younger than 35 in good health.

The chain combines TRBV6-5 with TRBJ1-5; D unclear. Germline lookup yields CDR1 MNHEY and CDR2 SVGAGI. The CDR3 is 14 amino acids. Trimming removed 0 bases at V and 3 bases at J, with 6 bases between. The CDR3 sequence: CASSYSRVNQPQHF. Here the CDR3 DNA reads TGTGCCAGCAGTTACTCCCGGGTCAATCAGCCCCAGCATTTT.

This clone was counted once. The gene calls are TRBV19 and TRBJ2-3; D gene unclear. CDR3 length: 12 amino acids. CDR1 is LNHDA and CDR2 is SQIVND in the germline V gene (reference sequence). With 1 base removed from V and 6 bases from J, the gap between germline ends came to 5 bases. The CDR3 protein is CASSIGRDTQYF. CDR3 sequence (DNA): TGTGCCAGTAGTATAGGGCGGGATACGCAGTATTTT. Full variable domain (rest looked up from reference TRBV19 and TRBJ2-3): DGGITQSPKYLFRKEGQNVTLSCEQNLNHDAMYWYRQDPGQGLRLIYYSQIVNDFQKGDIAEGYSVSREKKESFPLTVTSAQKNPTAFYLCASSIGRDTQYFGPGTRLTVL.

This chain joins TRBV30 and TRBJ2-5; 8 nucleotides agree with TRBD2. The CDR3 runs to 12 residues. With V trimmed by 5 bases and J by 6 bases, 5 bases remained unmatched. CDR1 and CDR2 from the germline V gene are GTSNPN and SVGIG (reference sequence). CDR3 in amino acids: CAWGLAEKTQYF. DNA of the CDR3: TGTGCCTGGGGACTAGCAGAAAAGACCCAGTACTTC.

On this clone itself: An end of the junction differs from the germline gene, which may be a read error. The V call is TRBV25-1, the J call TRBJ2-1; 7 bases align to TRBD1. This CDR3 contains 15 residues. Germline V gene lookup returns CDR1 MGHDK and CDR2 SYGVNS. The CDR3 sequence is CASTGRDSIFFEQLF. The DNA for the CDR3 is TGTGCCAGCACCGGACGGGACAGTATATTTTTCGAGCAGCTCTTC.

The chain joins TRBV19 to TRBJ2-1, with TRBD1 identical over 10 bases. Trimming cost V 8 bases and J 3 bases; bases outside gene matches: 10. The germline CDR1 and CDR2 sequences are LNHDA and SQIVND (reference sequence). This CDR3 contains 16 residues. CDR3 loop: CASQKQGQGIYNEQFF. The CDR3, as DNA: TGTGCCAGTCAGAAACAGGGACAGGGGATCTACAATGAGCAGTTCTTC. Using reference TRBV19 and TRBJ2-1 for the parts outside the CDR3, the full variable domain is DGGITQSPKYLFRKEGQNVTLSCEQNLNHDAMYWYRQDPGQGLRLIYYSQIVNDFQKGDIAEGYSVSREKKESFPLTVTSAQKNPTAFYLCASQKQGQGIYNEQFFGPGTRLTVL.